The 32 T cell receptor beta chains given below trace back to one sample, sequenced in a study of blood T cells in healthy people across ages. Primers used in a second PCR of about 6 to 11 cycles were a sample-barcoded 5' primer and a J-beta primer mix. TCRdb processed the 5' RACE reads anew with MiXCR; each CDR3 protein has one entry. The table records approximately 940,000 distinct CDR3 sequences, 40% to 60% of them present only once. Specimen: blood. The receptors were gathered from a man younger than 40 in good health.

This clonotype was seen many times. The chain employs TRBV7-2 and TRBJ2-5, with D possibly matching TRBD2 (7 bases). Germline V CDR1 and CDR2: SGHTA, FQGNSA. The CDR3 totals 18 residues. The V end lost 1 base, the J end lost 7 bases, and 25 bases lay between the germline ends. DNA for the CDR3: TGTGCCAGCAGCTTAGGGGCCGCAGGACTAGGGGGGTCAGGGACCCAGTACTTC. It is translated as CASSLGAAGLGGSGTQYF.

A word on this clonotype: One end of the junction fails to match germline, which may point to a read error. Here the CDR3 reads CASSYGADTRYF. The DNA for the CDR3 is TGTGCCAGCAGTTACGGGGCAGATACGCGGTATTTT. V usage is TRBV6-5 and J usage is TRBJ2-3; possibly TRBD1 for D (5 bases). The CDR3 has 12 amino acids. Germline V gives CDR1 MNHEY, CDR2 SVGAGI.

This chain uses TRBV7-9 with TRBJ2-1, with D hard to call. The ends were cut back, 2 bases at V and 13 bases at J, with 21 bases in the middle. Per the germline V gene, CDR1 is SEHNR and CDR2 is FQNEAQ (reference sequence). This CDR3 contains 15 residues. The DNA for the CDR3 is TGTGCCAGCAGCTTATTCATGCAGACCCAAGAGACCCAGTTCTTC. Translated, it gives CASSLFMQTQETQFF.

As concerns this clonotype: An end of the junction does not agree with germline; a read error may underlie this. The chain employs TRBV3-1 and TRBJ2-1; 8 positions match TRBD2. This CDR3 has 15 residues. Germline CDR1 and CDR2: LGHDT and YNNKEL (reference sequence). The CDR3 protein is CAGSLPGLAYNEQFF. The CDR3 coding sequence is TGTGCCGGCAGCCTCCCGGGACTAGCCTACAATGAGCAGTTCTTC.

In DNA form, the CDR3 reads TGTGCCAGCAGCTTAGCGATCGACAATGAGCAGTTCTTC. Translating gives CASSLAIDNEQFF. The genes are TRBV7-2 and TRBJ2-1; D is undetermined. Trimming took 0 bases from V and 5 from J, leaving 5 bases between them. The CDR3 is 13 residues long. Germline values: CDR1 SGHTA, CDR2 FQGNSA. The full variable domain, rest sourced from reference TRBV7-2 and TRBJ2-1, is GAGVSQSPSNKVTEKGKDVELRCDPISGHTALYWYRQSLGQGLEFLIYFQGNSAPDKSGLPSDRFSAERTGGSVSTLTIQRTQQEDSAVYLCASSLAIDNEQFFGPGTRLTVL.

This clonotype was picked up one time. The chain has TRBV20-1 and TRBJ2-1; perhaps TRBD2 as D (6 bases). V gave up 1 base and J gave up 1 base, with 20 bases separating them. This CDR3 is built from 18 residues. Germline V lookup: CDR1 DFQATT, CDR2 SNEGSKA (reference sequence). Written as DNA, the CDR3 is TGCAGTGCTAGAGTATTTGCGGGGCAAACAGCTTCCTACAATGAGCAGTTCTTC. The encoded protein is CSARVFAGQTASYNEQFF.

This clonotype was observed a handful of times. The chain couples TRBV29-1 to TRBJ2-2; D ambiguous. Trimming pared 6 bases from V and 1 base from J, leaving 3 bases between. Per the germline V gene, CDR1 is SQVTM and CDR2 is ANQGSEA. The CDR3 is made up of 11 amino acids. The CDR3 loop is CSVWNTGELFF. CDR3 sequence (DNA): TGCAGCGTCTGGAACACCGGGGAGCTGTTTTTT.

Here the CDR3 reads CASSARATRYEQYF. Here the CDR3 DNA reads TGTGCCAGCAGCGCTAGGGCAACGCGCTACGAGCAGTACTTC. The chain recombines TRBV7-9 with TRBJ2-5; no clear D gene. The J call is doubtful: the DNA matches TRBJ2-7 better. CDR3 length: 14 residues. The germline gives CDR1 SEHNR, CDR2 FQNEAQ (reference sequence).

The V and J genes are TRBV7-9 and TRBJ2-7; unclear D gene. The CDR3 loop spans 15 amino acids. Germline lookup yields CDR1 SEHNR and CDR2 FQNEAQ (reference sequence). The V gene lost 1 base and the J gene lost 4 bases, with 14 bases spanning the gap. The CDR3 region has the DNA TGTGCCAGCAGCTTAGGGCCCCCAGCGCCTTACGAGCAGTACTTC. It yields the protein CASSLGPPAPYEQYF. Looking up the rest from reference TRBV7-9 and TRBJ2-7 gives the full variable domain: DTGVSQNPRHKITKRGQNVTFRCDPISEHNRLYWYRQTLGQGPEFLTYFQNEAQLEKSRLLSDRFSAERPKGSFSTLEIQRTEQGDSAMYLCASSLGPPAPYEQYFGPGTRLTVT.

This clonotype was counted only a few times. This chain joins TRBV4-2 and TRBJ2-1, with 8 bases matching TRBD1. This CDR3 contains 14 residues. The germline V gene encodes CDR1 LGHNA and CDR2 YNFKEQ. J lost 4 bases, V lost 8 bases, and 7 bases had no gene match. CDR3 region: CASGQGPSYNEQFF. CDR3 bases: TGTGCCAGCGGACAGGGACCCTCTTACAATGAGCAGTTCTTC.

This clonotype was seen more than once but under ten times. The rearrangement joins TRBV5-1 to TRBJ1-2; 9 nucleotides line up with TRBD1. J lost 5 bases, V lost 4 bases, and 12 bases had no gene match. Germline values: CDR1 SGHRS, CDR2 YFSETQ. There are 16 residues in the CDR3. CDR3 nucleotides: TGCGCCAGCAGCCAGACGGGACAGGGCGGAAGGTATGGCTACACCTTC. This translates into CASSQTGQGGRYGYTF.

This clonotype was detected a few times. This chain links TRBV4-1 with TRBJ1-4; no clear D. Germline V gives CDR1 MGHRA, CDR2 YSYEKL. V was clipped by 1 base and J by 8 bases, with 5 bases between them. The CDR3 runs 12 residues. Here the CDR3 reads CASSQVAEKLFF. In DNA, the CDR3 is TGCGCCAGCAGCCAAGTTGCGGAAAAACTGTTTTTT.

This clonotype was seen a handful of times. The rearrangement uses TRBV29-1 and TRBJ2-1, with TRBD1 as a possible D gene (5 bases). Per germline, CDR1 SQVTM and CDR2 ANQGSEA. Trimming stripped 7 bases from V and 4 bases from J, with 8 bases between. The CDR3 extends over 11 amino acids. The CDR3 is CSGAGYNEQFF. CDR3 DNA: TGCAGCGGTGCAGGGTACAATGAGCAGTTCTTC.

This clonotype has only a few counts. The CDR3 region has the DNA TGTGCCAGCAGCTTCGGCAGGGCGGGAGAGCAGTACTTC. It yields the protein CASSFGRAGEQYF. The chain joins TRBV7-8 to TRBJ2-7; TRBD2 is a possible D gene (6 bases). Deletions cut 3 bases from V and 7 bases from J, with 13 bases between. CDR3 length: 13 residues. Germline values: CDR1 SGHVS, CDR2 FQNEAQ.

This clonotype was seen a handful of times. The rearrangement links TRBV29-1 to TRBJ2-1; a weak D match, TRBD2 (6 bases). There are 13 residues in the CDR3. The V gene lost 3 bases and the J gene lost 7 bases, with 13 bases spanning the gap. Germline V gives CDR1 SQVTM, CDR2 ANQGSEA. In DNA, the CDR3 is TGCAGCGTTGATAAACGACGGGGGAATGAGCAGTTCTTC. Its translation: CSVDKRRGNEQFF.

This clonotype showed up just a few times. This may stem from a read error, because a much larger clone lies one nucleotide away. The V call is TRBV7-2, the J call TRBJ1-2; D may be TRBD1 (5 bases). CDR3 length: 14 residues. The germline V gene has CDR1 SGHTA and CDR2 FQGNSA. Between the trimmed V and J ends, which lost 3 bases and 3 bases, there was a span of 11 bases. This CDR3 is CASSLGRLDYGYTF. The CDR3 region has the DNA TGTGCCAGCAGCTTGGGACGGCTGGACTATGGCTACACCTTC.

The chain joins TRBV20-1 to TRBJ2-3, with TRBD1 identical over 8 bases. V lost 5 bases, J lost 0 bases, and 4 bases stayed unmatched. The CDR3 covers 14 residues. Germline-derived CDR1 and CDR2 are DFQATT and SNEGSKA (reference sequence). CDR3 residues: CSASGTGSTDTQYF. The DNA for the CDR3 is TGCAGTGCTTCCGGGACAGGCAGCACAGATACGCAGTATTTT.

This clonotype was counted between two and nine times. The chain has TRBV28 and TRBJ2-5; perhaps TRBD1 as D (5 bases). Gene TRBJ2-7 matches the end of the DNA better, so the J call may be wrong. Germline CDR1 reads MDHEN; CDR2 reads SYDVKM. The CDR3 is 14 amino acids. CDR3 residues: CASSTDSPTYEQYF. CDR3 in DNA: TGTGCCAGCAGCACTGACAGCCCCACCTACGAGCAGTACTTC.

The V and J genes are TRBV7-2 and TRBJ1-6; D remains ambiguous. The V gene lost 0 bases and the J gene lost 8 bases, with 14 bases spanning the gap. Per germline, CDR1 SGHTA and CDR2 FQGNSA. This CDR3 has 16 residues. The CDR3 DNA is TGTGCCAGCAGCTTAGCGTTGGGAGTTGTATATTCACCCCTCCACTTT. Its protein is CASSLALGVVYSPLHF. Complete variable domain (other parts from reference TRBV7-2 and TRBJ1-6): GAGVSQSPSNKVTEKGKDVELRCDPISGHTALYWYRQSLGQGLEFLIYFQGNSAPDKSGLPSDRFSAERTGGSVSTLTIQRTQQEDSAVYLCASSLALGVVYSPLHFGNGTRLTVT.

The genes are TRBV28 and TRBJ2-7; 8 bases are a match to TRBD1. This CDR3 has 13 residues. With V trimmed by 5 bases and J by 5 bases, 5 bases remained unmatched. Germline assignment: CDR1 MDHEN and CDR2 SYDVKM. The CDR3 is CASSTDRVHEQYF. The CDR3 DNA reads TGTGCCAGCAGTACGGACAGGGTCCACGAGCAGTACTTC. Full variable domain (outside the CDR3, taken from reference TRBV28 and TRBJ2-7): DVKVTQSSRYLVKRTGEKVFLECVQDMDHENMFWYRQDPGLGLRLIYFSYDVKMKEKGDIPEGYSVSREKKERFSLILESASTNQTSMYLCASSTDRVHEQYFGPGTRLTVT.

Concerning this clonotype: One end of the junction fails to match germline, which may point to a read error. The gene calls are TRBV6-1 and TRBJ1-2; no clear D. The V gene's germline CDR1 is MNHNS and CDR2 SASEGT. The CDR3 extends over 14 amino acids. The CDR3 loop is CASSGAWGNYSYTF. The CDR3 nucleotides are TGTGCCAGCAGTGGAGCGTGGGGAAACTATAGCTACACCTTC.

CDR3 region: CSATLGGRETQYF. The DNA of the CDR3 is TGCAGTGCCACCTTGGGAGGGAGGGAGACCCAGTACTTC. The gene calls are TRBV20-1 and TRBJ2-5; 7 bases are shared with TRBD2. The V gene end was trimmed by 6 bases and the J gene end by 5 bases; junction bases not matched to a gene: 9. The CDR3 runs 13 residues. Germline CDR1 is DFQATT and CDR2 is SNEGSKA (reference sequence).

The gene calls are TRBV6-2 or TRBV6-3 and TRBJ1-4; D is uncertain. This CDR3 is 11 amino acids long. Trimming stripped 8 bases from V and 7 bases from J, with 8 bases between. Germline CDR1 is MNHEY and CDR2 is SVGEGT. The CDR3 sequence is CASGPGEKLFF. The CDR3, as DNA: TGTGCCAGCGGCCCCGGTGAAAAACTGTTTTTT.

This clonotype was counted a single time. J is TRBJ1-5 and V is TRBV7-2, with 9 bases that match TRBD1. In germline, CDR1 is SGHTA, CDR2 FQGNSA. CDR3 length equals 13 residues. The trim removed 8 bases at V and 6 bases at J, leaving 5 bases unmatched. The CDR3 region is CASGTGGPQPQHF. The CDR3 coding sequence is TGTGCCAGCGGAACAGGGGGCCCTCAGCCCCAGCATTTT.

CDR3 sequence reads: CASRGPGTYEQYF. CDR3 in DNA: TGTGCCAGCAGAGGCCCTGGGACCTACGAGCAGTACTTC. The chain combines TRBV6-2 or TRBV6-3 with TRBJ2-5; D call uncertain. Judging by the DNA end, TRBJ2-7 fits better; the J call may be wrong. The CDR3 covers 13 residues. Germline-derived CDR1 and CDR2 are MNHEY and SVGEGT.

The chain couples TRBV4-2 to TRBJ2-5, with D possibly TRBD2 on 5 matching bases. Trimming removed 1 base at V and 11 bases at J, with 20 bases between. The CDR3 is made up of 15 amino acids. CDR1 and CDR2 (germline): LGHNA, YNFKEQ. The CDR3, as DNA: TGTGCCAGCAGCCAAGTGTTTGCGCGCGACTATGAGCAGTACTTC. Its translation is CASSQVFARDYEQYF.

This clonotype has a single count. V is TRBV11-3 and J is TRBJ2-3; 13 bases are shared with TRBD2. Germline V gives CDR1 SGHNT, CDR2 YENEEA. This CDR3 region has 16 residues. J gave up 3 bases and V 5 bases, and 5 bases lay outside the gene matches. DNA for the CDR3: TGTGCCAGCAGCCAGACTAGCGGGGGGATTACAGATACGCAGTATTTT. It encodes CASSQTSGGITDTQYF.

This clonotype was counted between two and nine times. The chain couples TRBV27 to TRBJ2-1; no clear D. V lost 2 bases and J lost 0, with 8 bases in between. The V gene's germline CDR1 is MNHEY and CDR2 SMNVEV (reference sequence). The CDR3 is 15 residues long. The CDR3 DNA sequence: TGTGCCAGCAGTTTAGAGCGCCACTCCTACAATGAGCAGTTCTTC. Its protein product is CASSLERHSYNEQFF.

This clonotype was detected a few times. The genes are TRBV20-1 and TRBJ2-5, with D tentatively TRBD1 (6 bases). Germline CDR1 is DFQATT and CDR2 is SNEGSKA (reference sequence). The germline V and J ends were trimmed by 0 bases and 2 bases, with 13 bases remaining between them. The CDR3 sequence is 15 residues long. The CDR3 DNA sequence: TGCAGTGCTAGAGATCAACAGGGTTGGCAAGAGACCCAGTACTTC. This gives the protein CSARDQQGWQETQYF.

The chain links TRBV20-1 to TRBJ2-5; no reliable D call. The J call is in doubt because the DNA end fits TRBJ2-7 better. Germline CDR1 is DFQATT and CDR2 is SNEGSKA (reference sequence). CDR3 size: 14 residues. The CDR3 bases are TGCAGTGCTAGTCTAGTTACCCAACGCGCCGAGCAGTACTTC. Translating gives CSASLVTQRAEQYF.

The rearrangement links TRBV7-3 to TRBJ2-3; tentatively, D is TRBD2 (7 bases). V was pared by 8 bases and J by 5 bases, with 20 bases between. This CDR3 is built from 15 residues. Germline CDR1 SGHTA, CDR2 FQGTGA. The CDR3, as DNA: TGTGCCAGCGCTAAAACAGGGAGGGGGGAAGATACGCAGTATTTT. Its protein is CASAKTGRGEDTQYF.

The chain joins TRBV20-1 to TRBJ2-7; perhaps TRBD1 as D (5 bases). Trimming left V 1 base short and J 0 bases short, with 10 bases between. This CDR3 has 14 residues. Germline loops: CDR1 DFQATT, CDR2 SNEGSKA (reference sequence). CDR3 sequence (DNA): TGCAGTGCTAGAGTACAGGACACCTCCTACGAGCAGTACTTC. Protein product: CSARVQDTSYEQYF.